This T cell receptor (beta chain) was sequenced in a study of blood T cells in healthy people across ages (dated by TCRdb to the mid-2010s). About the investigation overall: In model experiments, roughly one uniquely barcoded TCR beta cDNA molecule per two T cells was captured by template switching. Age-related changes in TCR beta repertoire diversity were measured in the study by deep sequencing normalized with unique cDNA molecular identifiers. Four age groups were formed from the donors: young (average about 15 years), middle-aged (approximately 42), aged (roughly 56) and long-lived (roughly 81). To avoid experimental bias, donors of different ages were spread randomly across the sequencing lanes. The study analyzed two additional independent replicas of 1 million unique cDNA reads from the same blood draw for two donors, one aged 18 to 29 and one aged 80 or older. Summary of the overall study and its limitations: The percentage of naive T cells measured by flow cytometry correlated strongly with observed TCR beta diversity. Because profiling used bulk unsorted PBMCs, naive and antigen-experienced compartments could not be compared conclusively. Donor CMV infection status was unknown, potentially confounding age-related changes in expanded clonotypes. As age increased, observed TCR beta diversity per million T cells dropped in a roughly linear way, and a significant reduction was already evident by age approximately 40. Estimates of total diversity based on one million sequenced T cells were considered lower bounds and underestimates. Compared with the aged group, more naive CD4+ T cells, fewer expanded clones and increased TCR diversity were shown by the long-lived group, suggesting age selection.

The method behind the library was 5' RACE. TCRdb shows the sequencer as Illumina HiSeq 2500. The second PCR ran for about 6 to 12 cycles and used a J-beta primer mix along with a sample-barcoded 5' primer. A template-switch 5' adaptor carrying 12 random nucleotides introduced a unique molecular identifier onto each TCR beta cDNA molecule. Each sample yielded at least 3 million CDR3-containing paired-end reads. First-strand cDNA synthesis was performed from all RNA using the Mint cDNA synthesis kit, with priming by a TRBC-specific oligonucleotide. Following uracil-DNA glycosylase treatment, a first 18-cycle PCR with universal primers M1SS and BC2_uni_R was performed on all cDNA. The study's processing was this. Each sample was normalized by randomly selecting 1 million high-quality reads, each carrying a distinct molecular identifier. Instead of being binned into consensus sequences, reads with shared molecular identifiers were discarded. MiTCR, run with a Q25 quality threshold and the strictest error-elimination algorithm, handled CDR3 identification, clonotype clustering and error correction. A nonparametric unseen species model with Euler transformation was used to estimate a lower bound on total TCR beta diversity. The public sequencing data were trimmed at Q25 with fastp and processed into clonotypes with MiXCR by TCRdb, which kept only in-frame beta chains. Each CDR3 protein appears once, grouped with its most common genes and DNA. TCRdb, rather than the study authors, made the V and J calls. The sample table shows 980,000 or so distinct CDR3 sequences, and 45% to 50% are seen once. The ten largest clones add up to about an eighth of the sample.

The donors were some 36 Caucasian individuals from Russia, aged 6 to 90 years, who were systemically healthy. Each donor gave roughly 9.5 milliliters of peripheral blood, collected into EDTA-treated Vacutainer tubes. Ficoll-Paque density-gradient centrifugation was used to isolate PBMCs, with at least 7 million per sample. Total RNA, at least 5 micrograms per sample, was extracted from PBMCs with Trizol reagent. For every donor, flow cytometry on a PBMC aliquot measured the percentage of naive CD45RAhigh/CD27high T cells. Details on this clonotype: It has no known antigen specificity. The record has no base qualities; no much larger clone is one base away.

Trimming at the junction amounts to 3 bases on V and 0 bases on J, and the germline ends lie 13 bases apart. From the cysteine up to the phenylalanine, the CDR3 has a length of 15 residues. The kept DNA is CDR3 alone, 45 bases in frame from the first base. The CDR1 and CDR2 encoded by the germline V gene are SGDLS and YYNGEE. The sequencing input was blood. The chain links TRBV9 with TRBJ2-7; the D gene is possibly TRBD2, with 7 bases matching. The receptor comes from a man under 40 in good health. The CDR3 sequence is CASSAGGPLSYEQYF. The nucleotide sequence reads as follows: TGTGCCAGCAGCGCCGGGGGGCCGCTCTCCTACGAGCAGTACTTC.